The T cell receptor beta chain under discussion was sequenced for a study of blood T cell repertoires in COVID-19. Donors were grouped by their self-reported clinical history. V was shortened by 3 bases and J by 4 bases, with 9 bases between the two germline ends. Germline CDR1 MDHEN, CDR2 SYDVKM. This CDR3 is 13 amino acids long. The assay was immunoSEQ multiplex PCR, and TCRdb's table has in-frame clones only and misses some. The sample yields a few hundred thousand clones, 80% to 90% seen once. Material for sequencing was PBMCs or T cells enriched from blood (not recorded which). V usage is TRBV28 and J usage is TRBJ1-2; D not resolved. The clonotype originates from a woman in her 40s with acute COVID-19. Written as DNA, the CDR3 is TGTGCCAGCAGTTTCGGCGGCGGCTATGGCTACACCTTC. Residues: CASSFGGGYGYTF.